A selection of T cell receptor beta chains follows, all from one sample in a study of cytomegalovirus exposure and HLA in healthy donors. Sequencing was performed with immunoSEQ multiplex PCR; in TCRdb, only in-frame clones are kept and a portion is missing. This table has around 100,000 clones, around two thirds appearing once. Sample: PBMCs. The receptors originated from a man aged 45 to 65 in good health and CMV-seropositive. CDR3s include the opening cysteine and the closing phenylalanine or tryptophan. A D gene is named only where the DNA matches it firmly. Clone size, where shown, is once, few, many, or a class for clones that have expanded.

CDR3 DNA: TGTGCCAGCAGCTTGATAGCGGGAGGGCCCGGGGAGCTGTTTTTT
CDR3 protein: CASSLIAGGPGELFF
D gene: TRBD2
clone size: once
V gene: TRBV5-6
J gene: TRBJ2-2

CDR3 DNA: TGTGCCAGCAGCTTAGGGGGGGGCGTGTGGGAGACCCAGTACTTC
CDR3 protein: CASSLGGGVWETQYF
D gene: -
clone size: -
V gene: TRBV7-3
J gene: TRBJ2-5

CDR3 DNA: TGTGCCTGTATCCGGGACAGGGCTTACAATGAGCAGTTCTTC
CDR3 protein: CACIRDRAYNEQFF
D gene: TRBD1
clone size: -
V gene: TRBV30
J gene: TRBJ2-1

CDR3 DNA: TGCGCCAGCAGCCAAGAGGGACTAGCGGGGTCACTAGCCAAAAACATTCAGTACTTC
CDR3 protein: CASSQEGLAGSLAKNIQYF
D gene: TRBD2
clone size: -
V gene: TRBV4-1
J gene: TRBJ2-4

CDR3 DNA: TGTGCCAGCAGTTTATTTTATGGGACAGGCTGGGAGCAGTACTTC
CDR3 protein: CASSLFYGTGWEQYF
D gene: TRBD1
clone size: once
V gene: TRBV27
J gene: TRBJ2-7

CDR3 DNA: TGCGCCAGCAGCTTGTCCACCCACAGGGGCGGCTACACCTTC
CDR3 protein: CASSLSTHRGGYTF
D gene: TRBD1
clone size: once
V gene: TRBV5-1
J gene: TRBJ1-2

CDR3 DNA: TGTGCCAGTAGTATAGACACCCGGACAGTCTATGGCTACACCTTC
CDR3 protein: CASSIDTRTVYGYTF
D gene: -
clone size: -
V gene: TRBV19
J gene: TRBJ1-2

CDR3 DNA: TGTGCTAGTGGTTACGGGACAGATAATTCACCCCTCCACTTT
CDR3 protein: CASGYGTDNSPLHF
D gene: TRBD1
clone size: -
V gene: TRBV12-5
J gene: TRBJ1-6

CDR3 DNA: TGCAGCCTCGGGGGCACAGATACGCAGTATTTT
CDR3 protein: CSLGGTDTQYF
D gene: -
clone size: -
V gene: TRBV29-1
J gene: TRBJ2-3

CDR3 DNA: TGTGCCAGTAGGGAGGACAGCAACAATGAGCAGTTCTTC
CDR3 protein: CASREDSNNEQFF
D gene: -
clone size: -
V gene: TRBV19
J gene: TRBJ2-1

CDR3 DNA: TGTGCCAGCAGCTTAGGAGGTCGCGGAGATACGCAGTATTTT
CDR3 protein: CASSLGGRGDTQYF
D gene: -
clone size: -
V gene: TRBV7-2
J gene: TRBJ2-3

CDR3 DNA: TGCGCCAGCAGCTTGGCGGGTAACACTGAAGCTTTCTTT
CDR3 protein: CASSLAGNTEAFF
D gene: -
clone size: -
V gene: TRBV5-1
J gene: TRBJ1-1

CDR3 DNA: TGTGCCAGCAGTCAGATGGGACTAGCGGCTTTTGGGGCCCAGTACTTC
CDR3 protein: CASSQMGLAAFGAQYF
D gene: TRBD2
clone size: -
V gene: TRBV7-8
J gene: TRBJ2-5

CDR3 DNA: TGTGCCTGCCCCTCCTTAGGGGGAAGGCACGAGCAGTACTTC
CDR3 protein: CACPSLGGRHEQYF
D gene: -
clone size: -
V gene: TRBV30
J gene: TRBJ2-7

CDR3 DNA: TGCGCCAGCAGCCACCCTTATAGCGGGGGGCCCGAAGAGACCCAGTACTTC
CDR3 protein: CASSHPYSGGPEETQYF
D gene: TRBD2
clone size: -
V gene: TRBV4-1
J gene: TRBJ2-5

CDR3 DNA: TGTGCCAGCAGCCTTTCAGGGCCCGGGGAGCTGTTTTTT
CDR3 protein: CASSLSGPGELFF
D gene: -
clone size: -
V gene: TRBV6-5
J gene: TRBJ2-2

CDR3 DNA: TGCGCCAGCAGCAGGAGCGGGGGAAGTTACAATGAGCAGTTCTTC
CDR3 protein: CASSRSGGSYNEQFF
D gene: TRBD2
clone size: -
V gene: TRBV5-1
J gene: TRBJ2-1

CDR3 DNA: TGTGCCAGTAGTCCCAGTGGTAGCGGGAGACTCTACGAGCAGTACTTC
CDR3 protein: CASSPSGSGRLYEQYF
D gene: TRBD2
clone size: -
V gene: TRBV19
J gene: TRBJ2-7

CDR3 DNA: TGTGCCAGCAGCACCCAACTCGGGACAGATACGCAGTATTTT
CDR3 protein: CASSTQLGTDTQYF
D gene: -
clone size: -
V gene: TRBV7-9
J gene: TRBJ2-3

CDR3 DNA: TGTGCCAGCAGCTTAGGAGAGGTCTGGAATGGCTACACCTTC
CDR3 protein: CASSLGEVWNGYTF
D gene: -
clone size: -
V gene: TRBV7-2
J gene: TRBJ1-2

CDR3 DNA: TGTGCCAGCAGCTTGTCGGGCAGGGGGCGCGATGGCTACACCTTC
CDR3 protein: CASSLSGRGRDGYTF
D gene: TRBD1
clone size: -
V gene: TRBV5-4
J gene: TRBJ1-2

CDR3 DNA: TGTGCCAGCAGACAAACCGGGACAGCTTCCTACGAGCAGTACTTC
CDR3 protein: CASRQTGTASYEQYF
D gene: TRBD1
clone size: -
V gene: TRBV6-6
J gene: TRBJ2-7

CDR3 DNA: TGTGCCAGCAGCGCGCGGGGGGGCCATCATTTTATGTTTTCGAGGCTTATGGATACGCAGTATTTT
CDR3 protein: CASSARGGHHFMFSRLMDTQYF
D gene: TRBD2
clone size: -
V gene: TRBV9
J gene: TRBJ2-3

CDR3 DNA: TGTGCCAGCTCAAGGTCCAGGGAGGGACCCCAGCATTTT
CDR3 protein: CASSRSREGPQHF
D gene: -
clone size: -
V gene: TRBV18
J gene: TRBJ1-5

CDR3 DNA: TGCGCCAGCAGCTTGGCCACAGGGGGCGGTAATGAAAAACTGTTTTTT
CDR3 protein: CASSLATGGGNEKLFF
D gene: TRBD1
clone size: -
V gene: TRBV5-1
J gene: TRBJ1-4

CDR3 DNA: TGTGCCAGCAGCCCACAGGGGAGTCAGACCCAGTACTTC
CDR3 protein: CASSPQGSQTQYF
D gene: TRBD1
clone size: few
V gene: TRBV5-6
J gene: TRBJ2-5

CDR3 DNA: TGTGCCAGCAGCTCTTTGTCGAGCACAGATACGCAGTATTTT
CDR3 protein: CASSSLSSTDTQYF
D gene: -
clone size: -
V gene: TRBV11-2
J gene: TRBJ2-3

CDR3 DNA: TGTGCCAGCAAGGCAGGGGGCTTGAGTGAGCAGTACTTC
CDR3 protein: CASKAGGLSEQYF
D gene: TRBD1
clone size: -
V gene: TRBV2
J gene: TRBJ2-7

CDR3 DNA: TGTGCCAGTAGTTCCTCCGGGACTAGCGACAAAAGGAGGTATTTT
CDR3 protein: CASSSSGTSDKRRYF
D gene: TRBD2
clone size: -
V gene: TRBV19
J gene: TRBJ2-3

CDR3 DNA: TGTGCCAGCAGTTCGCCGATGTCCGAGGGTTTCTATGGCTACACCTTC
CDR3 protein: CASSSPMSEGFYGYTF
D gene: -
clone size: -
V gene: TRBV6-6
J gene: TRBJ1-2

CDR3 DNA: TGTGCCAGTAGTTTCCGGGACAGGTCTTTAGCTAACTATGGCTACACCTTC
CDR3 protein: CASSFRDRSLANYGYTF
D gene: TRBD1
clone size: -
V gene: TRBV19
J gene: TRBJ1-2

CDR3 DNA: TGTGCCAGCAGCCGCTCGGGACACCCGAGCAATCAGCCCCAGCATTTT
CDR3 protein: CASSRSGHPSNQPQHF
D gene: -
clone size: -
V gene: TRBV28
J gene: TRBJ1-5

CDR3 DNA: TGCGCCAGCAGCTTGGACTATCTAGCGGACTCCTACGAGCAGTACTTC
CDR3 protein: CASSLDYLADSYEQYF
D gene: TRBD2
clone size: -
V gene: TRBV5-1
J gene: TRBJ2-7

CDR3 DNA: TGTGCCAGCAAAGGGGGGGCGAGGTATGGCTACACCTTC
CDR3 protein: CASKGGARYGYTF
D gene: -
clone size: -
V gene: TRBV2
J gene: TRBJ1-2

CDR3 DNA: TGCGCCAGCGGGGCCTCTTCCTACGAGCAGTACTTC
CDR3 protein: CASGASSYEQYF
D gene: -
clone size: -
V gene: TRBV10-1
J gene: TRBJ2-7

CDR3 DNA: TGCGCCAGCAGCTTGACTCGACAGGATAATTCACCCCTCCACTTT
CDR3 protein: CASSLTRQDNSPLHF
D gene: -
clone size: -
V gene: TRBV5-1
J gene: TRBJ1-6

CDR3 DNA: TGTGCCAGCAGTGACCCCCAAAATAGACAGGGTCAGTACTTC
CDR3 protein: CASSDPQNRQGQYF
D gene: TRBD1
clone size: -
V gene: TRBV6-5
J gene: TRBJ2-4